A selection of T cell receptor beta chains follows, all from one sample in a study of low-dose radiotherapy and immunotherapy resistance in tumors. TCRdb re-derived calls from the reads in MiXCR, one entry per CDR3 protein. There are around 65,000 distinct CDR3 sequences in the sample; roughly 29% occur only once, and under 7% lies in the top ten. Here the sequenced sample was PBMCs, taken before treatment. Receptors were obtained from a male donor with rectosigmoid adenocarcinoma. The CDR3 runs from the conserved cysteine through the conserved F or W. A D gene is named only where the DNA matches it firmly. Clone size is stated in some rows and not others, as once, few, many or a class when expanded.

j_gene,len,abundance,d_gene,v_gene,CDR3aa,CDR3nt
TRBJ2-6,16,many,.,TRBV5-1,CASSLDLVPGANVLTF,TGCGCCAGCAGCTTGGACCTAGTTCCTGGGGCCAACGTCCTGACTTTC
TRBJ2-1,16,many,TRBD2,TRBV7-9,CASSLDTSGPYNEQFF,TGTGCCAGCAGCTTAGATACTAGCGGTCCCTACAATGAGCAGTTCTTC
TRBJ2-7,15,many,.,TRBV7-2,CASSLTISASYEQYF,TGTGCCAGCAGCTTAACGATAAGCGCCTCCTACGAGCAGTACTTC
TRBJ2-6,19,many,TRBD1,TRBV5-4,CASSTVLRDSLSGANVLTF,TGTGCCAGCAGCACGGTGTTAAGGGACAGCCTCTCTGGGGCCAACGTCCTGACTTTC
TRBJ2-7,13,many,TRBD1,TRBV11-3,CASSLLTGGEQYF,TGTGCCAGCAGCCTACTGACAGGGGGCGAGCAGTACTTC
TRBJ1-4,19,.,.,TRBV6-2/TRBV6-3,CASSYYGGNEKLFFFFFFF,.
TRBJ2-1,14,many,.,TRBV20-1,CSARGTPPYNEQFF,TGCAGTGCTAGAGGGACTCCTCCGTACAATGAGCAGTTCTTC
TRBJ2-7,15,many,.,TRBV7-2,CASSLTLASSYEQYF,TGTGCCAGCAGCTTAACACTAGCAAGCTCCTACGAGCAGTACTTC
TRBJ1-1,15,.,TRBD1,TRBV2,CASSQPDRVDTEAFF,TGTGCCAGCAGTCAACCCGACAGGGTTGACACTGAAGCTTTCTTT
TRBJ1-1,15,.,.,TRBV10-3,CATQGGLTMNTEAFF,TGTGCCACTCAAGGCGGGCTCACCATGAACACTGAAGCTTTCTTT
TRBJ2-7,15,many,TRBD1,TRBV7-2,CASSLHRGRNYEQYF,TGTGCCAGCAGCTTGCACAGGGGGCGAAACTACGAGCAGTACTTC
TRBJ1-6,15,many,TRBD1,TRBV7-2,CASSLQTGSGSPLHF,TGTGCCAGCAGCTTACAGACAGGGTCGGGTTCACCCCTCCACTTT
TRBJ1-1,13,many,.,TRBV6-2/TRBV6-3,CASRINGAPEAFF,TGTGCCAGCAGGATCAACGGGGCCCCTGAAGCTTTCTTT
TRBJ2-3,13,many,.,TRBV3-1,CASRQGSTDTQYF,TGTGCCAGCAGGCAGGGGTCCACAGATACGCAGTATTTT
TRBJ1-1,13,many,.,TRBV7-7,CASSRQGDTEAFF,TGTGCTAGCAGCCGCCAGGGTGACACTGAAGCTTTCTTT
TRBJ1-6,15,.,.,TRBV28,CASSLSGPENSPLHF,TGTGCCAGCAGTTTGTCCGGGCCCGAAAATTCACCCCTCCACTTT
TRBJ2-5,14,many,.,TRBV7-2,CASSQRRGGETQYF,TGTGCCAGCAGTCAAAGAAGGGGCGGGGAGACCCAGTACTTC
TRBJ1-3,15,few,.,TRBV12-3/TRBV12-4,CASSPDRVSGNTIYF,TGTGCCAGCAGTCCGGACCGGGTCTCTGGAAACACCATATATTTT
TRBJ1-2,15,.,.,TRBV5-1,CASTPLGSKDYGYTF,TGCGCCAGCACCCCTCTCGGATCGAAGGACTATGGCTACACCTTC
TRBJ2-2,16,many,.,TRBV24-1,CATSESPVREIGELFF,TGTGCCACCAGTGAATCCCCGGTGAGGGAAATCGGGGAGCTGTTTTTT
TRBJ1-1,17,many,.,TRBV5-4,CASSLGGGAGTYTEAFF,TGTGCCAGCAGCTTGGGTGGGGGGGCCGGGACATACACTGAAGCTTTCTTT
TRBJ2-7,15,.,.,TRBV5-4,CASSLGGSPSYEQYF,TGTGCCAGCAGCTTAGGGGGGTCCCCCTCCTACGAGCAGTACTTC
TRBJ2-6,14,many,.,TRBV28,CASSPLRRANVLTF,TGTGCCAGCAGTCCCCTCCGGAGGGCCAACGTCCTGACTTTC
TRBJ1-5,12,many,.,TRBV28,CASTGRYQPQHF,TGTGCCAGCACCGGGAGGTATCAGCCCCAGCATTTT
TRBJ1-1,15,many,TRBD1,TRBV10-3,CAISQRTGENTEAFF,TGTGCCATCAGTCAACGGACAGGGGAAAACACTGAAGCTTTCTTT
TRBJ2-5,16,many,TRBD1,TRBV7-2,CASSPPRTGGTETQYF,TGTGCCAGCAGCCCCCCTAGGACAGGGGGCACGGAGACCCAGTACTTC
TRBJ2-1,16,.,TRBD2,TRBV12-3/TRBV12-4,CASRPQGLAGANEQFF,TGTGCCAGCAGACCACAGGGACTAGCGGGAGCCAATGAGCAGTTCTTC
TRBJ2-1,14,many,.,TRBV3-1,CASSQRTSHNEQFF,TGTGCCAGCAGCCAGCGAACTAGTCACAATGAGCAGTTCTTC
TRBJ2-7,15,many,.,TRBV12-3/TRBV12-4,CASSPSGRSSYEQYF,TGTGCCAGCAGTCCCTCCGGAAGGAGCTCCTACGAGCAGTACTTC
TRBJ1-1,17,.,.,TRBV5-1,CASSLLGVAQPNTEAFF,TGCGCCAGCAGCCTTTTGGGGGTCGCACAGCCGAACACTGAAGCTTTCTTT
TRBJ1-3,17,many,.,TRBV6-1,CASSSINEAYSGNTIYF,TGTGCCAGCAGTTCAATCAACGAGGCGTACTCTGGAAACACCATATATTTT
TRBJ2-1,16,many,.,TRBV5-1,CASSESSLLSYNEQFF,TGCGCCAGCAGCGAATCTTCTCTTTTATCCTACAATGAGCAGTTCTTC
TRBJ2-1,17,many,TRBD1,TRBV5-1,CASSWGNWGTVGDEQFF,TGCGCCAGCAGCTGGGGCAACTGGGGGACAGTAGGCGATGAGCAGTTCTTC
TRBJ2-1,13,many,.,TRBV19,CASSALTYNEQFF,TGTGCCAGTAGTGCCTTAACCTACAATGAGCAGTTCTTC
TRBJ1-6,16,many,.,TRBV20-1,CSAIGEWGARGSPLHF,TGCAGTGCGATAGGGGAGTGGGGGGCGCGCGGTTCACCCCTCCACTTT
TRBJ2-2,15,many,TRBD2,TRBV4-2,CASSQGDYITGELFF,TGTGCCAGCAGCCAAGGGGACTATATCACCGGGGAGCTGTTTTTT
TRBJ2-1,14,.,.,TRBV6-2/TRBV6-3,CASRERDTYNEQFF,TGTGCCAGCAGGGAAAGGGACACCTACAATGAGCAGTTCTTC
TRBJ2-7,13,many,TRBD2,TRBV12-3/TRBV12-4,CASRLGGGDEQYF,TGTGCCAGCAGGCTGGGGGGGGGAGACGAGCAGTACTTC
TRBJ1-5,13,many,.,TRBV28,CASSFSGNQPQHF,TGTGCCAGCAGTTTCAGTGGCAATCAGCCCCAGCATTTT
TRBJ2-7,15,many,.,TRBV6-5,CASSPRGRGIDEQYF,TGTGCCAGCAGTCCTAGGGGGAGGGGGATCGACGAGCAGTACTTC
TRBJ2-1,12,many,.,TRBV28,CASSLVSSEQFF,TGTGCCAGCAGTTTAGTGAGCAGTGAGCAGTTCTTC
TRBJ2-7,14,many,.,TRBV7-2,CASSLTRVSYEQYF,TGTGCCAGCAGCTTAACCAGGGTTAGCTACGAGCAGTACTTC
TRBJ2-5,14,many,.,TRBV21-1,CASSPQTREETQYF,TGTGCCAGCAGCCCTCAGACTAGGGAAGAGACCCAGTACTTC
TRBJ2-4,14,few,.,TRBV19,CASSDGRRGNIQYF,TGTGCCAGTAGTGATGGGCGCCGTGGAAACATTCAGTACTTC
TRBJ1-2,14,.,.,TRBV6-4,CASSDSPGAYGYTF,TGTGCCAGCAGTGACTCCCCCGGGGCCTATGGCTACACCTTC
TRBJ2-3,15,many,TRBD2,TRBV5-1,CASSFTGTSGDTQYF,TGCGCCAGCAGCTTCACCGGGACTAGCGGAGATACGCAGTATTTT
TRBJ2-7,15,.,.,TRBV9,CASSVSPGRGDEQYF,TGTGCCAGCAGCGTGAGTCCAGGCAGGGGGGACGAGCAGTACTTC
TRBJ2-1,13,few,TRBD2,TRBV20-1,CSARFAGGREGFF,TGCAGTGCTAGATTTGCGGGAGGGCGAGAGGGATTCTTC
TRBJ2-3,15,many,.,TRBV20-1,CSARDLRQATDTQYF,TGCAGTGCTAGAGATTTGAGACAAGCCACAGATACGCAGTATTTT
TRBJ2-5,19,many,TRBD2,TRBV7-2,CASSSVWGTSGSVLETQYF,TGTGCCAGCAGCTCCGTTTGGGGGACTAGCGGGAGTGTCTTGGAGACCCAGTACTTC